The 25 T cell receptor beta chains below come from one sample, sequenced in a study of spatial heterogeneity in lung cancer. Stated time point: sample taken at primary tumor resection. Researchers sequenced whole RNA taken from tumor, nontumor lung or frozen PBMC without sorting. TCRdb reprocessed the 5' RACE reads with MiXCR, giving one entry per CDR3 protein. This table has tens of thousands of distinct CDR3 sequences, 12% appearing once. The sample was PBMCs, taken at surgery. Receptor source: a male donor with early-stage non-small cell lung cancer.

This clonotype has a count of ten or more. This rearrangement joins TRBV28 to TRBJ1-6; perhaps TRBD1 as D (5 bases). Trimming removed 3 bases at V and 9 bases at J, with 9 bases between. The CDR3 is 13 residues long. Looked up from germline, CDR1 is MDHEN and CDR2 is SYDVKM. CDR3 in amino acids: CASSFGGGSPLHF. For the CDR3, the DNA is TGTGCCAGCAGTTTTGGGGGAGGTTCACCCCTCCACTTT.

This clonotype was observed a handful of times. This chain links TRBV23-1 with TRBJ2-7, with D perhaps matching TRBD2 (5 bases). TRBV23-1 qualifies as an ORF whose function is uncertain. This CDR3 comprises 16 residues. With 4 bases removed from V and 2 bases from J, the gap between germline ends came to 18 bases. The DNA of the CDR3 is TGCGCCAGCAGTCCGCCCTCAGCGGAAGGTCCCTACGAGCAGTACTTC. The encoded protein is CASSPPSAEGPYEQYF.

This clonotype was picked up a small number of times. The V call is TRBV3-1, the J call TRBJ2-3; unclear D gene. The V end was cut by 3 bases, the J end by 8 bases, with 15 bases between. The CDR3 totals 14 residues. CDR1 and CDR2 (germline): LGHDT, YNNKEL (reference sequence). The CDR3 protein is CASSQAPTMGTQYF. CDR3 DNA sequence: TGTGCCAGCAGCCAGGCCCCCACCATGGGTACGCAGTATTTT.

This chain uses TRBV28 with TRBJ1-2; no clear D. Germline V lookup: CDR1 MDHEN, CDR2 SYDVKM. V gave up 8 bases and J gave up 3 bases, with 13 bases separating them. CDR3 length: 13 residues. The CDR3 DNA sequence: TGTGCCAGCCTGGATCGGGCCGACTATGGCTACACCTTC. It translates to CASLDRADYGYTF.

The V gene is TRBV20-1, the J gene TRBJ1-2; D remains ambiguous. V lost 3 bases to trimming and J lost 5 bases, with 16 bases between them. CDR3 length: 14 residues. The V gene's germline CDR1 is DFQATT and CDR2 SNEGSKA (reference sequence). CDR3 nucleotides: TGCAGTGCTAGCACGCAGTCCGGACGATATGGCTACACCTTC. It is translated as CSASTQSGRYGYTF.

In this sample, this clonotype turned up many times. This sequence joins TRBV12-3 or TRBV12-4 and TRBJ2-5, with 7 bases identical to TRBD1. This CDR3 is 15 amino acids long. Trimming cost V 3 bases and J 5 bases; bases outside gene matches: 9. The CDR3 nucleotides read TGTGCCAGCAGTTTCGGGTTGAGGGGGCACGAGACCCAGTACTTC. Protein sequence: CASSFGLRGHETQYF.

This clonotype was recorded a few times. The chain employs TRBV6-2 or TRBV6-3 and TRBJ2-1, with 10 bases matching TRBD2. The V and J ends lost 8 bases and 7 bases, in that order; junction bases with no gene match: 5. This CDR3 contains 13 residues. The germline V gene has CDR1 MNHEY and CDR2 SVGEGT. For the CDR3, the DNA is TGTGCCAGCCGCTTGACTAGCGGGAATGAGCAGTTCTTC. It yields the protein CASRLTSGNEQFF.

The chain recombines TRBV11-1 with TRBJ2-1; TRBD2 matches 11 bases. Looked up from germline, CDR1 is SGHAT and CDR2 is FQDESV (reference sequence). Trimming took 1 base from V and 6 from J; bases not matched to a gene: 8. The CDR3 is 17 amino acids. This chain's CDR3 is CASSLGTSGGVFNEQFF. The CDR3 nucleotides are TGTGCCAGCAGCTTAGGAACTAGCGGGGGAGTCTTCAATGAGCAGTTCTTC. Looking up the rest from reference TRBV11-1 and TRBJ2-1 gives the full variable domain: EAEVAQSPRYKITEKSQAVAFWCDPISGHATLYWYRQILGQGPELLVQFQDESVVDDSQLPKDRFSAERLKGVDSTLKIQPAELGDSAMYLCASSLGTSGGVFNEQFFGPGTRLTVL.

This clonotype was detected only a few times. The J gene is TRBJ2-7, the V gene TRBV28; 8 positions match TRBD1. V lost 6 bases and J lost 6; bases outside the gene matches: 7. CDR1 MDHEN and CDR2 SYDVKM come from the germline V gene. The CDR3 runs 13 residues. In nucleotides, the CDR3 is TGTGCCAGCAGCCAAGGACAGGGTCGCGAGCAGTACTTC. Translated, it gives CASSQGQGREQYF.

This chain joins TRBV9 and TRBJ1-5, with TRBD1 as a possible D gene (5 bases). Germline CDR1 and CDR2: SGDLS and YYNGEE. The CDR3 covers 15 residues. Trimming stripped 0 bases from V and 1 base from J, with 8 bases between. DNA of the CDR3: TGTGCCAGCAGCGTAGAGGCAGGGAGCAATCAGCCCCAGCATTTT. Its translation is CASSVEAGSNQPQHF.

CDR3 residues: CASSLTSDMNTEAFF. The CDR3 DNA reads as TGTGCCAGCAGCTTAACGTCAGACATGAACACTGAAGCTTTCTTT. This rearrangement joins TRBV7-3 to TRBJ1-1, with D unresolved. CDR3 length: 15 amino acids. CDR1 and CDR2 (germline): SGHTA, FQGTGA. V was trimmed by 0 bases and J by 0 bases, leaving 8 bases between them.

The chain combines TRBV10-3 with TRBJ1-3; 9 bases are a match to TRBD1. Germline trimming cut 3 bases from V and 3 bases from J; bases unmatched to any gene: 3. Germline CDR1 ENHRY, CDR2 SYGVKD. CDR3 length: 15 residues. CDR3 sequence: CAISDDRGNGNTIYF. Written as DNA, the CDR3 is TGTGCCATCAGTGACGACAGGGGGAATGGAAACACCATATATTTT.

This clonotype was recorded a few times. The gene calls are TRBV12-3 or TRBV12-4 and TRBJ1-4; D uncertain. The CDR3 has 13 residues. V was pared by 8 bases and J by 2 bases, with 9 bases between. The DNA of the CDR3 is TGTGCCAGCGGAACCGGGACTAATGAAAAACTGTTTTTT. Residues: CASGTGTNEKLFF.

This clonotype occurred a few times. The chain combines TRBV3-1 with TRBJ2-1; tentatively, D is TRBD1 (5 bases). This CDR3 contains 17 residues. V shed 3 bases and J shed 0 bases, with 15 bases lying between them. Germline values: CDR1 LGHDT, CDR2 YNNKEL (reference sequence). The CDR3 sequence: CASSQLQVSLSYNEQFF. Written as DNA, the CDR3 is TGTGCCAGCAGCCAGCTACAGGTTTCCCTCTCCTACAATGAGCAGTTCTTC.

At least ten counts were recorded for this clonotype. The chain links TRBV4-3 to TRBJ1-3; tentatively, D is TRBD1 (5 bases). The CDR3 has 16 amino acids. The germline CDR1 and CDR2 sequences are LGHNA and YSLEER. V was cut by 1 base and J by 0 bases, with 10 bases left in between. As DNA, the CDR3 is TGCGCCAGCAGCCAAGCAGCTCAGGGCTCTGGAAACACCATATATTTT. As protein: CASSQAAQGSGNTIYF.

CDR3 sequence reads: CASSLAHRDRAHEQYF. CDR3 DNA sequence: TGTGCCAGCAGCTTAGCCCACAGGGACAGGGCCCACGAGCAGTACTTC. V is TRBV7-6 and J is TRBJ2-7; TRBD1 matches 9 bases. CDR3 length: 16 amino acids. The germline V gene has CDR1 SGHVS and CDR2 FNYEAQ. V shed 0 bases and J 5 bases; nucleotides not matched to a gene: 8.

This clonotype was counted a few times. The rearrangement links TRBV2 to TRBJ1-6; D not resolved. This CDR3 contains 15 residues. Germline V gene lookup returns CDR1 SNHLY and CDR2 FYNNEI. The V and J ends lost 7 bases and 6 bases respectively, with 16 bases between them. CDR3: CASKDPVLTNSPLHF. The CDR3 DNA follows: TGTGCCAGCAAAGACCCAGTCTTGACTAATTCACCCCTCCACTTT. Together with reference TRBV2 and TRBJ1-6, the CDR3 gives the full variable domain: EPEVTQTPSHQVTQMGQEVILRCVPISNHLYFYWYRQILGQKVEFLVSFYNNEISEKSEIFDDQFSVERPDGSNFTLKIRSTKLEDSAMYFCASKDPVLTNSPLHFGNGTRLTVT.

This clonotype appeared many times. The V gene is TRBV7-9, the J gene TRBJ2-7; 11 nucleotides agree with TRBD1. Germline V gives CDR1 SEHNR, CDR2 FQNEAQ (reference sequence). V lost 1 base, J lost 5 bases, and 7 bases stayed unmatched. This CDR3 is built from 16 residues. The DNA for the CDR3 is TGTGCCAGCAGCTTAGTCGGGACAGGGGGTTACAACGAGCAGTACTTC. Encoded protein: CASSLVGTGGYNEQYF.

This clonotype was recorded many times. The chain employs TRBV14 and TRBJ2-3; perhaps TRBD2 as D (5 bases). From germline, CDR1 is SGHDN and CDR2 FVKESK. The CDR3 totals 16 residues. Trimming removed 3 bases at V and 6 bases at J, with 19 bases between. The CDR3 loop is CASSHNWERPRDTQYF. The CDR3 nucleotides read TGTGCCAGCAGCCATAATTGGGAGCGGCCCCGCGATACGCAGTATTTT.

The genes are TRBV6-2 or TRBV6-3 and TRBJ2-7; 14 nucleotides agree with TRBD2. The J segment lost 6 bases and the V segment lost 7 bases, leaving 5 bases of the junction unmatched. Germline CDR1 and CDR2: MNHEY and SVGEGT. The CDR3 totals 14 residues. The CDR3 DNA follows: TGTGCCAGCACCCTGACTAGCGGGAGGGGCGAGCAGTACTTC. Its protein product is CASTLTSGRGEQYF.

This clonotype was recorded a few times. The chain joins TRBV29-1 to TRBJ1-1; possibly TRBD1 for D (6 bases). With 7 bases removed from V and 4 bases from J, the gap between germline ends came to 16 bases. The V gene's germline CDR1 is SQVTM and CDR2 ANQGSEA. CDR3 length: 13 amino acids. DNA for the CDR3: TGCAGCGGGAATACAGGGTTGGGCACTGAAGCTTTCTTT. Amino acids: CSGNTGLGTEAFF.

This clonotype has ten or more counts. The gene calls are TRBV5-1 and TRBJ2-5; 8 nucleotides agree with TRBD2. V shed 6 bases and J 5 bases; nucleotides not matched to a gene: 9. Germline CDR1 is SGHRS and CDR2 is YFSETQ. The CDR3 is 14 amino acids. In nucleotides, the CDR3 is TGCGCCAGCAACCCCGGCGGGGGGCTCGAGACCCAGTACTTC. Its translation is CASNPGGGLETQYF.

This clonotype has more than one count but fewer than ten. The chain is built from TRBV28 and TRBJ1-3, with 8 bases matching TRBD1. The CDR3 is made up of 17 amino acids. Unmatched junction bases numbered 14, after V lost 6 bases and J lost 4 bases. The germline V gene encodes CDR1 MDHEN and CDR2 SYDVKM. CDR3 DNA sequence: TGTGCCAGCAGGGGACAGGAAAATATCGTTATAGGAAACACCATATATTTT. Its protein is CASRGQENIVIGNTIYF.

This clonotype has at least ten counts. This chain links TRBV10-3 with TRBJ2-3; possible D gene TRBD2, 5 bases. The V and J ends lost 6 bases and 1 base respectively, with 5 bases between them. The V gene's germline CDR1 is ENHRY and CDR2 SYGVKD. CDR3 length equals 12 residues. The CDR3 protein is CAIREGTDTQYF. In DNA form, the CDR3 reads TGTGCCATCAGGGAGGGCACAGATACGCAGTATTTT.

This chain joins TRBV12-3 or TRBV12-4 and TRBJ2-2; the D is unclear. V lost 3 bases, J lost 1 base, and 6 bases lay in between. The CDR3 runs to 14 residues. The CDR3 here is CASSLQRNTGELFF. CDR3 DNA sequence: TGTGCCAGCAGTTTGCAGAGGAACACCGGGGAGCTGTTTTTT.